These 9 T cell receptor beta chains originate from one sample sequenced in a study of blood T cell repertoires in COVID-19. TCRdb's copy holds only in-frame clones and misses some; the assay was immunoSEQ multiplex PCR. The repertoire has tens of thousands of clones, around 87% of them found once; the top ten carry about a sixth. Sequenced input: peripheral blood. These TCRs come from a human donor in a cohort sampled during active COVID-19.

The rearrangement joins TRBV9 to TRBJ2-5; TRBD2 matches at 9 bases. The ends lost 0 bases at V and 5 bases at J; junction bases unmatched: 5. Germline V CDR1 and CDR2: SGDLS, YYNGEE. The CDR3 loop spans 15 amino acids. As DNA, the CDR3 is TGTGCCAGCAGCGTAGATCTAGCGGGGTTTGAGACCCAGTACTTC. Translation: CASSVDLAGFETQYF.

The genes are TRBV5-1 and TRBJ1-1; the D gene is possibly TRBD1 (5 bases). V was cut by 4 bases and J by 5 bases, with 12 bases left in between. Germline CDR1 is SGHRS and CDR2 is YFSETQ. The CDR3 has 13 amino acids. CDR3 sequence reads: CASSAGWVTEAFF. For the CDR3, the DNA is TGCGCCAGCAGCGCAGGGTGGGTAACTGAAGCTTTCTTT.

The sample holds one count of this clone. V is TRBV9 and J is TRBJ2-7; D gene unclear. CDR3 length: 14 residues. The V and J ends lost 4 bases and 2 bases respectively, with 13 bases between them. From germline, CDR1 is SGDLS and CDR2 YYNGEE. Here the CDR3 DNA reads TGTGCCAGCAGCCCTACTGAATCGGCCTACGAGCAGTACTTC. Translation gives CASSPTESAYEQYF.

The V call is TRBV5-1, the J call TRBJ2-7; a weak D match, TRBD1 (5 bases). V dropped 0 bases and J dropped 3 bases, with 13 bases sitting between them. The CDR3 loop spans 15 amino acids. Per the germline V gene, CDR1 is SGHRS and CDR2 is YFSETQ. CDR3: CASSLGSQGNYEQYF. CDR3 bases: TGCGCCAGCAGCTTGGGATCCCAGGGAAACTACGAGCAGTACTTC. Full variable domain (missing parts from reference TRBV5-1 and TRBJ2-7): KAGVTQTPRYLIKTRGQQVTLSCSPISGHRSVSWYQQTPGQGLQFLFEYFSETQRNKGNFPGRFSGRQFSNSRSEMNVSTLELGDSALYLCASSLGSQGNYEQYFGPGTRLTVT.

The table lists this clone with a few counts. The V gene is TRBV28, the J gene TRBJ1-2; D is ambiguous. CDR1 is MDHEN and CDR2 is SYDVKM in the germline V gene. This CDR3 region has 11 residues. Trimming cost V 5 bases and J 4 bases, with 5 bases left between them. The CDR3 sequence is CASSRGYGYTF. The DNA of the CDR3 is TGTGCCAGCAGTAGAGGCTATGGCTACACCTTC.

The rearrangement links TRBV7-2 to TRBJ2-1, with TRBD2 identical over 13 bases. Looked up from germline, CDR1 is SGHTA and CDR2 is FQGNSA. Trimming removed 5 bases from V and 2 bases from J; junction bases left unmatched: 6. The length of the CDR3 is 17 residues. The chain's CDR3 is CASSLGTSGDPYNEQFF. As DNA, the CDR3 is TGTGCCAGCAGCCTTGGGACTAGCGGGGACCCCTACAATGAGCAGTTCTTC.

This chain links TRBV28 with TRBJ1-2; TRBD1 matches 10 bases. Germline V lookup: CDR1 MDHEN, CDR2 SYDVKM. After removal of 6 bases from V and 5 bases from J, the junction contained 6 bases not matched to a gene. The CDR3 is 14 amino acids. The CDR3 DNA reads TGTGCCAGCAGACCCGGGACAGGGGTATATGGCTACACCTTC. Residues: CASRPGTGVYGYTF.

This chain's CDR3 is CAVGGGNYGYTF. The CDR3 region has the DNA TGTGCCGTTGGAGGGGGCAACTATGGCTACACCTTC. The chain recombines TRBV6-5 with TRBJ1-2; TRBD1 aligns across 7 bases. The J segment lost 2 bases and the V segment lost 11 bases, leaving 5 bases of the junction unmatched. Germline V CDR1 and CDR2: MNHEY, SVGAGI. The CDR3 loop spans 12 amino acids.

Written as DNA, the CDR3 is TGTGCCAGCAGTTTTGTGGGGGGACGCTACGAGCAGTACTTC. Protein sequence: CASSFVGGRYEQYF. The chain links TRBV28 to TRBJ2-7; D is possibly TRBD2 (6 bases). The CDR3 runs to 14 residues. With 3 bases removed from V and 3 bases from J, the gap between germline ends came to 12 bases. From germline, CDR1 is MDHEN and CDR2 SYDVKM.